A selection of T cell receptor beta chains follows, all from one sample in a study of cytomegalovirus exposure and HLA in healthy donors. Assay used: immunoSEQ multiplex PCR; TCRdb lists only in-frame clones, some missing. The sample lists roughly 89,000 clones, 70% to 90% seen once, with 2% to 2.5% in the top ten. Sequenced sample: PBMCs. The receptors derive from a man aged 18 to 35 in good health and CMV-seronegative. The CDR3 runs from the conserved cysteine through the conserved F or W. Fields, in order: clone size, V gene, D gene, J gene, CDR3 DNA, CDR3 protein. The D gene is left open where the match is weak. Size is omitted from some rows. Given values are once, few, many or a class for expanded clones.

-,TRBV7-9,TRBD1,TRBJ2-2,TGTGCCAGCATCTACTCCACCGGGACAGGGGTTGGCGGGGAGCTGTTTTTT,CASIYSTGTGVGGELFF
-,TRBV6-4,TRBD2,TRBJ2-1,TGTGCCAGCAGCTTAGCGGGTTCCTACAATGAGCAGTTCTTC,CASSLAGSYNEQFF
-,TRBV10-1,-,TRBJ1-4,TGCGCCAGCAGTGAAGCAGGGCGAGAAAAACTGTTTTTT,CASSEAGREKLFF
-,TRBV10-3,-,TRBJ2-5,TGTGCCATCAGTGACCCCACCGGTGGCGGGGAGACCCAGTACTTC,CAISDPTGGGETQYF
-,TRBV5-4,TRBD1,TRBJ2-7,TGTGCCAGCAGTCGGGACAGGGGAAGCGAGCAGTACTTC,CASSRDRGSEQYF
-,TRBV7-2,-,TRBJ1-5,TGTGCCAGCAGCTTACTTTTCGGTAGCAATCAGCCCCAGCATTTT,CASSLLFGSNQPQHF
few,TRBV25-1,-,TRBJ1-2,TGTGCCAGCAGTGCCTTCCCTAAGGGCTACACCTTC,CASSAFPKGYTF
-,TRBV19,-,TRBJ2-6,TGTGCCAGTACCTCCTCTGGGGCCAACGTCCTGACTTTC,CASTSSGANVLTF
-,TRBV18,TRBD1,TRBJ1-4,TGTGCCAGCTCACGGGGGACAGGTGAAAAACTGTTTTTT,CASSRGTGEKLFF
once,TRBV18,TRBD1,TRBJ1-1,TGTGCCAGCTTATTCGACAGGGGCGAGTCCACTGAAGCTTTCTTT,CASLFDRGESTEAFF
-,TRBV14,TRBD1,TRBJ1-5,TGTGCCAGCAGCGCCCGGACGGGACAGCTCCTTTATAGCAATCAGCCCCAGCATTTT,CASSARTGQLLYSNQPQHF
-,TRBV9,TRBD2,TRBJ2-1,TGTGCCAGCAGCGTAGTAGCGGGACCCTCCTACAATGAGCAGTTCTTC,CASSVVAGPSYNEQFF
-,TRBV29-1,-,TRBJ2-3,TGCAGCGTCCTGGGGGGGCGAAGCCCAGATACGCAGTATTTT,CSVLGGRSPDTQYF
few,TRBV7-2,-,TRBJ1-3,TGTGCCAGCAGCTTACAGGAAGGAAACACCATATATTTT,CASSLQEGNTIYF
-,TRBV6-1,-,TRBJ1-5,TGTGCCAGCATAGGAGGTGATCAGCCCCAGCATTTT,CASIGGDQPQHF